The rows below give T cell receptor beta chains drawn from one sample of a study of blood T cells in healthy people across ages. TCRdb re-analysed the 5' RACE reads in MiXCR, keeping a single row per CDR3 protein. The repertoire holds roughly 700,000 distinct CDR3 sequences, about 30% seen once, with just over 15% in the top ten. What was sequenced was blood. All receptors derive from a woman aged 80 or over in good health. Both conserved end residues are trimmed from each CDR3. Each record gives: clone size, V gene, CDR3 protein. Size is stated for part of the rows, as once, few or many counts, or as a class when the clone is expanded.

abundance: many
v_gene: TRBV7-2
CDR3aa: ASSLVGAQETQY

abundance: many
v_gene: TRBV20-1
CDR3aa: SATYYRGGSYNEQF

abundance: many
v_gene: TRBV14
CDR3aa: ASSQLTKDTEAF

abundance: many
v_gene: TRBV7-9
CDR3aa: ASSPSSGKGGDTQY

abundance: many
v_gene: TRBV20-1
CDR3aa: SAHGLAVRSSYNEQF

abundance: -
v_gene: TRBV7-9
CDR3aa: ASSPPEGFVNTIY

abundance: many
v_gene: TRBV5-1
CDR3aa: ASKGAGAQETQY

abundance: once
v_gene: TRBV4-1
CDR3aa: ASSQVLSSTYNEQF

abundance: many
v_gene: TRBV20-1
CDR3aa: SASPTLAKNIQY

abundance: -
v_gene: TRBV5-1
CDR3aa: ASSQGLATGANVLT

abundance: many
v_gene: TRBV7-3
CDR3aa: ASSAPGRPYNEQF

abundance: -
v_gene: TRBV20-1
CDR3aa: SARDWDRGHYEQY

abundance: many
v_gene: TRBV3-1
CDR3aa: ASSPGGGRTDTQY

abundance: -
v_gene: TRBV12-3/TRBV12-4
CDR3aa: ASSLGAWQALNQPQH

abundance: -
v_gene: TRBV7-9
CDR3aa: ASSPLATYNEQF

abundance: many
v_gene: TRBV20-1
CDR3aa: SARDIRQGAVETQY

abundance: many
v_gene: TRBV3-1
CDR3aa: ASSPVVRAGGHYEQY

abundance: many
v_gene: TRBV29-1
CDR3aa: SVEGGGYT

abundance: many
v_gene: TRBV7-8
CDR3aa: ASSKPTGGDSPLH

abundance: -
v_gene: TRBV18
CDR3aa: ASSTQRGATDTQY

abundance: many
v_gene: TRBV20-1
CDR3aa: SARGGSSGANVLT

abundance: many
v_gene: TRBV27
CDR3aa: ASSLGARPIYEQY

abundance: few
v_gene: TRBV4-2
CDR3aa: ASSQEEGTDTQY

abundance: many
v_gene: TRBV4-1
CDR3aa: ASSQEGYQETQY

abundance: many
v_gene: TRBV24-1
CDR3aa: ATSDLVGGIDEQF

abundance: -
v_gene: TRBV20-1
CDR3aa: SARSSQAGDSYEQY

abundance: -
v_gene: TRBV7-8
CDR3aa: ASSLKAANTAGGTQY

abundance: many
v_gene: TRBV7-9
CDR3aa: ASSPGLSGAQPQH

abundance: -
v_gene: TRBV7-2
CDR3aa: ASSLGTAPQEAQY

abundance: few
v_gene: TRBV27
CDR3aa: ASNRNGQGITEAF

abundance: -
v_gene: TRBV12-3/TRBV12-4
CDR3aa: ASSLVEGKTEAF

abundance: many
v_gene: TRBV7-2
CDR3aa: ATKGAGSTEAF

abundance: many
v_gene: TRBV27
CDR3aa: ASSFSGGNGYT

abundance: many
v_gene: TRBV12-3/TRBV12-4
CDR3aa: ASSPRGAQETQY

abundance: -
v_gene: TRBV20-1
CDR3aa: SASKGVIQANTGELF

abundance: -
v_gene: TRBV29-1
CDR3aa: SVEANQETQY

abundance: -
v_gene: TRBV6-2/TRBV6-3
CDR3aa: ASSYSELSGNTIY

abundance: -
v_gene: TRBV7-2
CDR3aa: ASSLVRSAGYNEQF

abundance: many
v_gene: TRBV6-6
CDR3aa: ASKASGGAFETQY

abundance: -
v_gene: TRBV5-1
CDR3aa: ASSLYSGGSYEQY

abundance: many
v_gene: TRBV6-1
CDR3aa: ASSEAQGRGYEQY

abundance: -
v_gene: TRBV4-2
CDR3aa: ASSQGNRVNTEAF

abundance: few
v_gene: TRBV7-9
CDR3aa: ASSLVLGEETQY

abundance: once
v_gene: TRBV28
CDR3aa: ASTVEQF

abundance: many
v_gene: TRBV29-1
CDR3aa: SARQVTGETQY